Below, one TCR beta chain is given with its context. Its antigen is currently unknown. Libraries were prepared by immunoSEQ multiplex PCR; TCRdb keeps only in-frame clonotypes and omits some of them. In the table there are about 21,000 clones, 85% to 95% of which are singletons. The data were taken from a study of graft-versus-host responses after intestinal transplantation. For the study at large: As for transplant type, recipients had multivisceral, liver-intestinal, or isolated intestinal grafts. The whole recipient group had anti-thymocyte globulin induction followed by tacrolimus and steroids for two to three years.

Study results and caveats: There was an association between peak levels of circulating GvH clones and early post-transplant HvG declines. GvH clonotypes were identified within recipient marrow, with a subset emerging first in ileum or blood.

Germline lookup yields CDR1 SEHNR and CDR2 FQNEAQ (reference sequence). The CDR3 spans 15 residues. The V gene end was trimmed by 5 bases and the J gene end by 6 bases; junction bases not matched to a gene: 11. This specimen was PBMCs, taken about 260 days after intestinal transplant. The chain has TRBV7-9 and TRBJ2-5; 8 bases are shared with TRBD1. This sequence originates from a human patient who received an intestinal transplant, so some T cells may come from the graft donor. CDR3 sequence (DNA): TGTGCCAGCAGCCCTGACAGGGGATCGGTAAAGACCCAGTACTTC. Translating gives CASSPDRGSVKTQYF. Complete variable domain (other parts from reference TRBV7-9 and TRBJ2-5): DTGVSQNPRHKITKRGQNVTFRCDPISEHNRLYWYRQTLGQGPEFLTYFQNEAQLEKSRLLSDRFSAERPKGSFSTLEIQRTEQGDSAMYLCASSPDRGSVKTQYFGPGTRLLVL.